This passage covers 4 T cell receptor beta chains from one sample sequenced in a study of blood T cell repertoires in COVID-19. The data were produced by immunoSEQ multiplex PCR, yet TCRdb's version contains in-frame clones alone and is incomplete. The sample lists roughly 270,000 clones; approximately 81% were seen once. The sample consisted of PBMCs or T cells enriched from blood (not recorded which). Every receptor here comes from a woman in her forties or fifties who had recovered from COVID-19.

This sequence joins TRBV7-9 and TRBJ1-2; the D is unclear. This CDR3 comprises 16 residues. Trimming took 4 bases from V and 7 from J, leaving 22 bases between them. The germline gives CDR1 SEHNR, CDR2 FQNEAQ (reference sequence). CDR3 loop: CASSSPLSERAGGYTF. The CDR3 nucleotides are TGTGCCAGCAGCTCCCCACTAAGTGAGAGGGCCGGTGGCTACACCTTC.

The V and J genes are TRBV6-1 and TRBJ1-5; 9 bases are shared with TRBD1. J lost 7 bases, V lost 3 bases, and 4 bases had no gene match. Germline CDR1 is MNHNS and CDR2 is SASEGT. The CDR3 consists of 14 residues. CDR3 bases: TGTGCCAGCAGTGACACAGGGGGCGGGCAGCCCCAGCATTTT. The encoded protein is CASSDTGGGQPQHF.

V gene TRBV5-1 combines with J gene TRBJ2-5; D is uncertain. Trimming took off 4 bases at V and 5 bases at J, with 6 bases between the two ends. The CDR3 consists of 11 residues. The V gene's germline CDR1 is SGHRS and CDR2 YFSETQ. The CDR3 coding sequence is TGCGCCAGCAGCCCAGGCGAGACCCAGTACTTC. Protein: CASSPGETQYF.

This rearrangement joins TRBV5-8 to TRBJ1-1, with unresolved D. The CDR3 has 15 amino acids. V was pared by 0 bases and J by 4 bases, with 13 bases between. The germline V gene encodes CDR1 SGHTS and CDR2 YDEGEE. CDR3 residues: CASSLVRGSVTEAFF. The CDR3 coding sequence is TGTGCCAGCAGCTTGGTTCGGGGTTCAGTCACTGAAGCTTTCTTT.